The clone carrying this T cell receptor beta chain came up a few times. Its antigen is as yet unknown. For Graves' hyperthyroidism to be stable, ophthalmopathy could not progress within 18 months. Clinicians diagnosed patients from clinical symptoms, serum thyroxine and TRAb, thyroid ultrasound and orbital computed tomography. The PBMCs were sourced from fresh peripheral blood (about 9.7 ml). TCR beta CDR3 regions were amplified from RNA. The primer set for the first-round RT-PCR of the TCR CDR3 was HTBI. TCRdb redid the calling of the multiplex PCR reads with MiXCR, one entry per CDR3 protein. The table lists fewer than 600,000 distinct CDR3 sequences, around 15% of them singletons. The ends lost 0 bases at V and 10 bases at J; junction bases unmatched: 9. Germline V CDR1 and CDR2: SGHTA, FQGTGA. The CDR3 covers 16 residues. This sample was included in a study of T cells in Graves' hyperthyroidism and ophthalmopathy.

Study outcomes and limitations: Ophthalmopathy, as predicted by the model, came a median approximately 6.5 months after the prediction.

V usage is TRBV7-3 and J usage is TRBJ2-1, with 10 bases fitting TRBD2. This receptor was taken from a woman aged 18 to 35 with Graves' hyperthyroidism. The specimen sequenced was blood. The CDR3 reads CASSLTYSGRAGEQFF. The CDR3 DNA sequence: TGTGCCAGCAGCTTAACGTACAGCGGGAGGGCCGGGGAGCAGTTCTTC.